The 4 T cell receptor beta chains given below trace back to one sample, sequenced in a study of T cells in Graves' hyperthyroidism and ophthalmopathy. It was RNA transcripts that yielded the amplified TCR beta CDR3 regions. The HTBI primer set was used in a first-round RT-PCR of the TCR CDR3. TCRdb redid the calling of the multiplex PCR reads with MiXCR, one entry per CDR3 protein. Seen here are some 490,000 distinct CDR3 sequences, roughly a sixth observed once, and the top ten hold 25% to 30%. Input material: blood. The origin of the receptors is a woman in her thirties with Graves' ophthalmopathy.

This clonotype was detected many times. CDR3 DNA: TGTGCCAGCAGCTTGCAGGGGGCGCAGGTGAATACGCAGTATTTT. Residues: CASSLQGAQVNTQYF. The V gene is TRBV5-5, the J gene TRBJ2-3; 8 nucleotides align to TRBD1. The germline gives CDR1 SGHKS, CDR2 YYEKEE (reference sequence). The CDR3 totals 15 residues. V lost 1 base and J lost 7; bases outside the gene matches: 8.

This clonotype was detected a few times. The chain employs TRBV6-2 or TRBV6-3 and TRBJ2-4; possibly TRBD2 for D (5 bases). Germline V lookup: CDR1 MNHEY, CDR2 SVGEGT. The CDR3 has 16 residues. V lost 5 bases and J 0 bases, leaving 14 bases between the germline ends. The CDR3 here is CASSLGLNQAKNIQYF. The CDR3 coding sequence is TGTGCCAGCAGTCTCGGACTTAACCAAGCCAAAAACATTCAGTACTTC.

With respect to this clonotype: The junction shows a germline mismatch at one end, possibly a read error. V is TRBV29-1 and J is TRBJ2-1; tentative D call: TRBD2 (5 bases). The germline V gene encodes CDR1 SQVTM and CDR2 ANQGSEA. The CDR3 is made up of 13 amino acids. The CDR3 sequence: CSVDGRASNEQCF. Here the CDR3 DNA reads TGCAGCGTTGATGGTAGGGCTAGCAATGAGCAGTGCTTC.

The V call is TRBV20-1, the J call TRBJ2-1; TRBD2 is a possible D gene (6 bases). V shed 6 bases and J shed 9 bases, with 9 bases lying between them. The CDR3 is 10 amino acids. The germline V gene encodes CDR1 DFQATT and CDR2 SNEGSKA (reference sequence). The CDR3 bases are TGCAGTGCCGCGGGAAGTGAGCAGTTCTTC. It specifies CSAAGSEQFF.